This T cell receptor beta chain was retrieved from a study of Graves' ophthalmopathy and Graves' hyperthyroidism. Findings of the study overall: At 60% to 71% sensitivity and approximately 74% specificity, the model predicted progression of the ophthalmopathy. Between ophthalmopathy and stable hyperthyroidism, a 13-signature model drew a separation with 85% to 90% sensitivity and over 80% specificity.

The CDR3 length is 13 residues. The V and J ends lost 0 bases and 6 bases, in that order; junction bases with no gene match: 1. Germline CDR1 and CDR2: GTSNPN and SVGIG (reference sequence). To note about this clonotype: Its antigen is still unknown.

Researchers took RNA transcripts and amplified TCR beta CDR3 regions from them. The first round was an RT-PCR with HTBI primers, and the second round was a multiplex PCR. Via MiXCR, TCRdb re-called the multiplex PCR reads, giving one row per CDR3 protein. The repertoire consists of 450,000 to 600,000 distinct CDR3 sequences, with about 35% occurring once and the leading ten covering 3.5% to 4.5%. Clinical symptoms, serum thyroxine, TRAb, thyroid ultrasound and orbital computed tomography determined diagnosis. Specimen: peripheral blood or thyroid tissue (not recorded which). The rearrangement uses TRBV30 and TRBJ1-5; TRBD1 agrees at 8 bases. The sequence derives from an adult man with Graves' hyperthyroidism. The CDR3 here is CAWSVDRGQPQHF. CDR3 DNA sequence: TGTGCCTGGAGTGTCGACAGGGGTCAGCCCCAGCATTTT. Filled out from reference TRBV30 and TRBJ1-5, the complete variable domain reads SQTIHQWPATLVQPVGSPLSLECTVEGTSNPNLYWYRQAAGRGLQLLFYSVGIGQISSEVPQNLSASRPQDRQFILSSKKLLLSDSGFYLCAWSVDRGQPQHFGDGTRLSIL.